These 13 T cell receptor beta chains were all obtained from the same sample, sequenced in a study of shared clonotypes between healthy human individuals. Profiled with immunoSEQ multiplex PCR; TCRdb holds only in-frame clones, not every one. The sample lists over 2 million clones; 85% to 95% were seen once. The sample was naive CD4+ T cells from PBMCs. The subset here: CD45RA+ positively selected. The source is a young man in good health. Some clones in this sample may be carry-over from other donors' samples.

The CDR3 sequence is CASSHLWAGEETQYF. The CDR3 region has the DNA TGTGCCAGCAGTCATCTATGGGCAGGGGAGGAGACCCAGTACTTC. The rearrangement uses TRBV28 and TRBJ2-5; D perhaps matches TRBD1 (6 bases). V was cut by 5 bases and J by 5 bases, with 18 bases left in between. The CDR3 length is 15 residues. The germline V gene encodes CDR1 MDHEN and CDR2 SYDVKM.

The rearrangement links TRBV28 to TRBJ1-1; D is perhaps TRBD1 (6 bases). The CDR3 totals 10 residues. Trimming removed 10 bases from V and 8 bases from J, with 11 bases in between. Germline loops: CDR1 MDHEN, CDR2 SYDVKM. The CDR3 protein is CATTGREAFF. The CDR3 nucleotides are TGTGCCACCACAGGGAGGGAAGCTTTCTTT. Looking up the rest from reference TRBV28 and TRBJ1-1 gives the full variable domain: DVKVTQSSRYLVKRTGEKVFLECVQDMDHENMFWYRQDPGLGLRLIYFSYDVKMKEKGDIPEGYSVSREKKERFSLILESASTNQTSMYLCATTGREAFFGQGTRLTVV.

J is TRBJ2-3 and V is TRBV27; 8 nucleotides agree with TRBD1. CDR1 and CDR2 from the germline V gene are MNHEY and SMNVEV (reference sequence). V lost 5 bases to trimming and J lost 2 bases; unmatched junction nucleotides: 6. The CDR3 sequence is 15 residues long. In DNA form, the CDR3 reads TGTGCCAGCAGTGCGGGACAGGTCTACACAGATACGCAGTATTTT. Translating it yields CASSAGQVYTDTQYF.

On this clone itself: Different DNA sequences within this sample yield the same CDR3. The chain employs TRBV7-9 and TRBJ2-1; 12 nucleotides align to TRBD2. CDR3 size: 16 residues. J gave up 8 bases and V 0 bases, and 5 bases lay outside the gene matches. CDR1 is SEHNR and CDR2 is FQNEAQ in the germline V gene (reference sequence). In nucleotides, the CDR3 is TGTGCCAGCAGCTTAGCCTCGCTAGCGGGAGGGGATGAGCAGTTCTTC. Protein: CASSLASLAGGDEQFF.

Worth noting for this clone: This sample includes further DNA sequences coding for the same CDR3. The V and J genes are TRBV9 and TRBJ2-2; a weak D match, TRBD2 (5 bases). Germline CDR1 and CDR2: SGDLS and YYNGEE. The CDR3 contains 15 residues. The germline V and J ends were trimmed by 0 bases and 4 bases, with 10 bases remaining between them. CDR3 coding DNA: TGTGCCAGCAGCGTAGGCGGGCGGGTCACCGGGGAGCTGTTTTTT. Residues: CASSVGGRVTGELFF.

This chain links TRBV11-2 with TRBJ1-3; TRBD1 matches 8 bases. V shed 4 bases, J shed 5 bases, and the junction held 13 bases outside the gene matches. This CDR3 region has 17 residues. Germline lookup yields CDR1 SGHAT and CDR2 FQNNGV. The CDR3 coding sequence is TGTGCCAGCAGCTCCCGAGTACGGACAGGGAGTAGAAACACCATATATTTT. Its translation: CASSSRVRTGSRNTIYF.

The J gene is TRBJ2-2, the V gene TRBV7-9, with unresolved D. This CDR3 contains 14 residues. Germline CDR1 SEHNR, CDR2 FQNEAQ (reference sequence). Trimming removed 1 base at V and 7 bases at J, with 10 bases between. CDR3 sequence: CASSLGGVGGELFF. In DNA, the CDR3 is TGTGCCAGCAGCTTAGGCGGAGTTGGCGGGGAGCTGTTTTTT. The full variable domain, its missing parts supplied by reference TRBV7-9 and TRBJ2-2, is DTGVSQNPRHKITKRGQNVTFRCDPISEHNRLYWYRQTLGQGPEFLTYFQNEAQLEKSRLLSDRFSAERPKGSFSTLEIQRTEQGDSAMYLCASSLGGVGGELFFGEGSRLTVL.

The chain joins TRBV7-9 to TRBJ2-1, with 13 positions matching TRBD2. Losses at the gene ends were 1 base for V and 1 base for J; bases not matched to a gene: 4. This CDR3 is built from 18 residues. Germline V CDR1 and CDR2: SEHNR, FQNEAQ (reference sequence). CDR3 loop: CASSLVGLAGNSYNEQFF. CDR3 nucleotide sequence: TGTGCCAGCAGCTTAGTGGGACTAGCGGGAAATTCCTACAATGAGCAGTTCTTC.

This clone appeared a single time. This rearrangement joins TRBV5-1 to TRBJ1-4, with 9 positions matching TRBD1. This CDR3 comprises 14 residues. The V gene's germline CDR1 is SGHRS and CDR2 YFSETQ. Trimming at V came to 4 bases and at J to 5 bases, leaving 3 bases not matched to a gene. This CDR3 is CASSEQGANEKLFF. Written as DNA, the CDR3 is TGCGCCAGCAGCGAACAGGGGGCAAATGAAAAACTGTTTTTT.

CDR3 sequence: CASSAGQPNEKLFF. CDR3 DNA sequence: TGTGCCAGCAGCGCGGGACAGCCTAATGAAAAACTGTTTTTT. The chain carries TRBV9 and TRBJ1-4, with 7 bases aligning to TRBD1. CDR3 size: 14 residues. V was clipped by 3 bases and J by 3 bases; unmatched bases: 2. CDR1 is SGDLS, CDR2 YYNGEE, per germline.

The chain couples TRBV19 to TRBJ1-2; perhaps TRBD1 as D (6 bases). This CDR3 contains 18 residues. Germline V gene sequence: CDR1 LNHDA, CDR2 SQIVND (reference sequence). V was clipped by 8 bases and J by 1 base, with 26 bases between them. The CDR3 coding sequence is TGTGCCAGTCATGTCACGCGGGACAAAATGAGGTTTAACTATGGCTACACCTTC. Its protein is CASHVTRDKMRFNYGYTF.

The table lists this clone with a count of one. This chain uses TRBV6-1 with TRBJ2-3; D is ambiguous. There are 13 residues in the CDR3. Germline V gene sequence: CDR1 MNHNS, CDR2 SASEGT. V shed 8 bases and J shed 2 bases, with 11 bases lying between them. CDR3 loop: CASPRGNTDTQYF. In nucleotides, the CDR3 is TGTGCCAGCCCACGTGGTAACACAGATACGCAGTATTTT.

The chain is built from TRBV28 and TRBJ2-5; the match to TRBD2 covers 9 bases. The germline CDR1 and CDR2 sequences are MDHEN and SYDVKM. The CDR3 runs to 14 residues. Trimming removed 4 bases from V and 5 bases from J; junction bases left unmatched: 5. The CDR3: CASSWTSVGETQYF. The CDR3 nucleotides read TGTGCCAGCAGTTGGACTAGCGTAGGTGAGACCCAGTACTTC. The complete variable domain, with remaining parts taken from reference TRBV28 and TRBJ2-5, reads DVKVTQSSRYLVKRTGEKVFLECVQDMDHENMFWYRQDPGLGLRLIYFSYDVKMKEKGDIPEGYSVSREKKERFSLILESASTNQTSMYLCASSWTSVGETQYFGPGTRLLVL.